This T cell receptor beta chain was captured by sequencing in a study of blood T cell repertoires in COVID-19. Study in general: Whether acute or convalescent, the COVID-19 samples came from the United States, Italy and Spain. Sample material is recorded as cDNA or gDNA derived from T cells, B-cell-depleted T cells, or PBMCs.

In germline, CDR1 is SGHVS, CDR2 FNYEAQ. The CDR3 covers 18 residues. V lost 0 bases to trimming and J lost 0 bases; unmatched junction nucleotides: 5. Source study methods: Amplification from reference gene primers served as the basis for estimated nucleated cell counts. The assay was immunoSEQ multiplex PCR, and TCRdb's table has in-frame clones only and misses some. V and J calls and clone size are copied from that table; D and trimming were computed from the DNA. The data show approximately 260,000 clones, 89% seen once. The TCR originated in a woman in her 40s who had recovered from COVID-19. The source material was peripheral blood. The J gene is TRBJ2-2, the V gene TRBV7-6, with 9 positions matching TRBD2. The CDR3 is CASSLAVSGRTNTGELFF. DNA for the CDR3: TGTGCCAGCAGCTTAGCGGTGAGCGGGAGGACGAACACCGGGGAGCTGTTTTTT. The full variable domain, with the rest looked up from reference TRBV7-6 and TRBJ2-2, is GAGVSQSPRYKVTKRGQDVALRCDPISGHVSLYWYRQALGQGPEFLTYFNYEAQQDKSGLPNDRFSAERPEGSISTLTIQRTEQRDSAMYRCASSLAVSGRTNTGELFFGEGSRLTVL.